This T cell receptor (beta chain) was recorded in a study of blood T cells in healthy people across ages. Study findings and constraints: Donors of long life had a larger count of naive CD4+ cells and greater diversity than aged donors.

The ends lost 5 bases at V and 7 bases at J; junction bases unmatched: 7. Germline CDR1 reads LGHDT; CDR2 reads YNNKEL (reference sequence). CDR3 size: 14 residues. The authors ran a second PCR of about 6 to 11 cycles using a sample-barcoded 5' primer and a J-beta primer mix. Every cDNA molecule bore a tag from a template-switch adaptor containing 12 random nucleotides. A single record per CDR3 protein comes from TCRdb applying MiXCR to the 5' RACE reads. The repertoire holds some 640,000 distinct CDR3 sequences, with 25% to 30% as singletons. Comments on this clonotype: No antigen is known for it.

This sequence joins TRBV3-1 and TRBJ1-4, with 7 bases matching TRBD1. The sequenced material came from blood. The clonotype comes from a woman older than 75 in good health. The CDR3 sequence is CASSFRQGGEKLFF. Written as DNA, the CDR3 is TGTGCCAGCAGCTTTCGACAGGGTGGTGAAAAACTGTTTTTT.